This T cell receptor (delta chain) was profiled in a study of Vδ1+ human thymocytes. Notes on this clone: Its antigen is currently unknown.

The CDR3 consists of 22 residues. CDR1 and CDR2 (germline): TSWWSYY, QGS. The V gene end was trimmed by 0 bases and the J gene end by 2 bases; junction bases not matched to a gene: 23. Study-wide results and caveats: Donors shared many TRG clonotypes but few TRD clonotypes. Thymic TRG and TRD repertoires appeared highly polyclonal.

The template was reverse-transcribed extracted RNA. The CDR3 regions were amplified by multiplex PCR from V-gene primers to a constant-region primer. TCRdb ran CATT on the multiplex PCR reads. Among 45,000 to 60,000 delta-chain clones listed, over 13% were seen once. Between roughly 98% and 99.6% of sorted thymocytes were Vdelta1+. V gene TRDV1 combines with J gene TRDJ1; 8 bases line up with TRDD3. Sequencing was done on a sample of Vdelta1+ gamma-delta thymocytes from the thymus. Subset: FACS-sorted CD3+ TCRalphabeta- TCRVdelta1+ TCRVdelta2- thymocytes. The receptor's source is a girl under three years old who had congenital heart surgery. CDR3 coding DNA: TGTGCTCTTGGGGAACTGAACCCCCAGGTTTACGTGAAAACTGGGGGGACCGATAAACTCATCTTT. It codes for CALGELNPQVYVKTGGTDKLIF.